The next 5 T cell receptor beta chains were all read from a single sample in a study of regulatory T cells in long-lasting Graves disease. Both iRepertoire HTBI primers and Arm-PCR of CDR3 regions were used to build the TCR beta libraries. TCRdb processed the multiplex PCR reads anew with MiXCR; each CDR3 protein has one entry. Of around 500,000 distinct CDR3 sequences listed, more than 15% are singletons. Time point defined: newly diagnosed GD, antithyroid drugs for less than 3 months. TCR sequences were obtained from RNA taken from PBMCs. The same sample was also studied in work on T cells in Graves' hyperthyroidism and ophthalmopathy.

Sequenced material: peripheral blood mononuclear cells (PBMCs), taken at new diagnosis, from a patient treated with antithyroid drugs. The source is a woman aged 40 to 65 with Graves disease.

This clonotype was seen only a few times. The chain uses TRBV20-1 and TRBJ1-5; 7 bases map to TRBD1. Germline trimming cut 5 bases from V and 3 bases from J; bases unmatched to any gene: 4. The germline V gene has CDR1 DFQATT and CDR2 SNEGSKA (reference sequence). CDR3 length: 13 residues. The CDR3 protein is CSALQGVNQPQHF. The CDR3 bases are TGCAGTGCTCTCCAGGGGGTCAATCAGCCCCAGCATTTT.

This sequence joins TRBV6-5 and TRBJ1-5; 8 bases are shared with TRBD1. Germline assignment: CDR1 MNHEY and CDR2 SVGAGI. J gave up 6 bases and V 2 bases, and 6 bases lay outside the gene matches. The CDR3 loop spans 15 amino acids. CDR3 sequence (DNA): TGTGCCAGCAGTTACGGCAGGGGGCTCGCTCAGCCCCAGCATTTT. It specifies CASSYGRGLAQPQHF.

V and J are TRBV12-3 or TRBV12-4 and TRBJ1-2, with D possibly matching TRBD1 (6 bases). This CDR3 contains 13 residues. Trimming shortened V by 1 base and J by 6 bases, and 9 bases separated the two germline ends. CDR3 region: CASSLGGAHGYTF. CDR3 nucleotide sequence: TGTGCCAGCAGTTTAGGGGGGGCGCATGGCTACACCTTC.

The J gene is TRBJ1-1, the V gene TRBV3-1, with D possibly matching TRBD1 (6 bases). The CDR3 has 13 amino acids. Germline V gene data show CDR1 as LGHDT and CDR2 as YNNKEL (reference sequence). V gave up 6 bases and J gave up 10 bases, with 18 bases separating them. CDR3 in amino acids: CASSRGQQEVAFF. CDR3 coding DNA: TGTGCCAGCAGTCGCGGACAGCAGGAAGTAGCTTTCTTT.

The table lists this clonotype with many counts. This chain links TRBV12-3 or TRBV12-4 with TRBJ1-1; the D gene is possibly TRBD1 (6 bases). CDR3 length: 14 residues. The ends were cut back, 2 bases at V and 1 base at J, with 8 bases in the middle. CDR3 bases: TGTGCCAGCAGTTTAACCAGGGGGAACACTGAAGCTTTCTTT. As protein: CASSLTRGNTEAFF.